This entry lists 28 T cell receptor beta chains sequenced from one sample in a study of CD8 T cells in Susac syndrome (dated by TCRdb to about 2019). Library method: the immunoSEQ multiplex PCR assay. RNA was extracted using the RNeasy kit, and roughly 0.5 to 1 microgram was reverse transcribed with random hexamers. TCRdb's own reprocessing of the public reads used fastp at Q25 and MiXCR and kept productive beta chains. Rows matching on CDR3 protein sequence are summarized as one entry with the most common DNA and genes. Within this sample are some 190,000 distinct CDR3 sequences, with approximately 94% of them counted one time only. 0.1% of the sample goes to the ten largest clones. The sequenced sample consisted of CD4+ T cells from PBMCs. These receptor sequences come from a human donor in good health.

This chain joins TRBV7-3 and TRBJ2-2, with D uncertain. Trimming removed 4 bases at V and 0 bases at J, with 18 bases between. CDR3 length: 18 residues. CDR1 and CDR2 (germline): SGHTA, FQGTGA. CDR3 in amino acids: CASSSYPRAGTNTGELFF. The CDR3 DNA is TGTGCCAGCAGCTCTTATCCTCGCGCTGGGACGAACACCGGGGAGCTGTTTTTT.

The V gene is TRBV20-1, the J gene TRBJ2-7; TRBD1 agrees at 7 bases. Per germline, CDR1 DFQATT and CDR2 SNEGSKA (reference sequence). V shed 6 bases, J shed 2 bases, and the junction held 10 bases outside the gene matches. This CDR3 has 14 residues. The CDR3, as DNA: TGCAGTGCCATTCCGGGACAGACAGCCTACGAGCAGTACTTC. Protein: CSAIPGQTAYEQYF.

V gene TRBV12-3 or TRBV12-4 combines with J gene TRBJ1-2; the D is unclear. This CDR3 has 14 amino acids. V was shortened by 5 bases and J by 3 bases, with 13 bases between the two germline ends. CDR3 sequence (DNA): TGTGCCAGCAGTCCCCCTGGAAGCTACTATGGCTACACCTTC. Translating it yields CASSPPGSYYGYTF.

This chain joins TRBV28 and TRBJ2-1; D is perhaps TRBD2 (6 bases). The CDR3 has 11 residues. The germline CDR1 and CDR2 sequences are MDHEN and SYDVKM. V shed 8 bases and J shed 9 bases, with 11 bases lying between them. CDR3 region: CASPGGGEQFF. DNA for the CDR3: TGTGCCAGCCCCGGGGGAGGTGAGCAGTTCTTC. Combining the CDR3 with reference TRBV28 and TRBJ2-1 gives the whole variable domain DVKVTQSSRYLVKRTGEKVFLECVQDMDHENMFWYRQDPGLGLRLIYFSYDVKMKEKGDIPEGYSVSREKKERFSLILESASTNQTSMYLCASPGGGEQFFGPGTRLTVL.

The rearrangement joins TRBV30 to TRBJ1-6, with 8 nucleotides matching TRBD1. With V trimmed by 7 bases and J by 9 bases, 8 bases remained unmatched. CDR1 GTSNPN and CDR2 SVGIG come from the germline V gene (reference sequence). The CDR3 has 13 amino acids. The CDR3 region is CAFMRDRPSPLHF. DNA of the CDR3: TGTGCCTTTATGCGGGACAGGCCTTCACCCCTCCACTTT.

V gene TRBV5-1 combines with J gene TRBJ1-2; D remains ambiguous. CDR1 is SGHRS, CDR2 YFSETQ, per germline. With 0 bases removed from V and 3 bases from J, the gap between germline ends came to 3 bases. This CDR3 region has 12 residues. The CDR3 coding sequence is TGCGCCAGCAGCTTGGACGACTATGGCTACACCTTC. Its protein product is CASSLDDYGYTF. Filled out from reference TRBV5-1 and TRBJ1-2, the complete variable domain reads KAGVTQTPRYLIKTRGQQVTLSCSPISGHRSVSWYQQTPGQGLQFLFEYFSETQRNKGNFPGRFSGRQFSNSRSEMNVSTLELGDSALYLCASSLDDYGYTFGSGTRLTVV.

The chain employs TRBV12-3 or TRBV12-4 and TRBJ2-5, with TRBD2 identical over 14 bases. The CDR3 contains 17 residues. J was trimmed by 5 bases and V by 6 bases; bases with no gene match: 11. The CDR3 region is CASSRGTSGGPRETQYF. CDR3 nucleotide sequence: TGTGCCAGCAGCCGCGGGACTAGCGGGGGCCCGCGGGAGACCCAGTACTTC.

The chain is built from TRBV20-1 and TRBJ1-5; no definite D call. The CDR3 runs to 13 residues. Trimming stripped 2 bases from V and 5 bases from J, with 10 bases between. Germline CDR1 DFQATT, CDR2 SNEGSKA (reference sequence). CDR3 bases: TGCAGTGCTAGACGGGGTCGCGATCAGCCCCAGCATTTT. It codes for CSARRGRDQPQHF.

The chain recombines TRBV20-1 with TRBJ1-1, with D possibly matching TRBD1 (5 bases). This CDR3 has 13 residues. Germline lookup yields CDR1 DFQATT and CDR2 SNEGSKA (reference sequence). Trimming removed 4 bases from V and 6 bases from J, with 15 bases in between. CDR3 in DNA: TGCAGTGCTACGCCAGGGTATAAGGCTGAAGCTTTCTTT. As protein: CSATPGYKAEAFF.

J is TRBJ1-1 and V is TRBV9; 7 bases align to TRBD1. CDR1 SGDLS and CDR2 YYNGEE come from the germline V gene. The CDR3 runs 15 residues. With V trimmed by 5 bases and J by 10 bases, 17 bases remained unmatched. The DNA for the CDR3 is TGTGCCAGCAGTACAGGGGAGGGGGTAGGGTCCGCAGCTTTCTTT. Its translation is CASSTGEGVGSAAFF.

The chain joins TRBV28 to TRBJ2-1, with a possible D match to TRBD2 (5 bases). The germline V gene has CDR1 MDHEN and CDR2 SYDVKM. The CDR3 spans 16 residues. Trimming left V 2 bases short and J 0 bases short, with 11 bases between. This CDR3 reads CASSLLGSRSYNEQFF. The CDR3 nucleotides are TGTGCCAGCAGTTTACTGGGGAGTCGCTCCTACAATGAGCAGTTCTTC.

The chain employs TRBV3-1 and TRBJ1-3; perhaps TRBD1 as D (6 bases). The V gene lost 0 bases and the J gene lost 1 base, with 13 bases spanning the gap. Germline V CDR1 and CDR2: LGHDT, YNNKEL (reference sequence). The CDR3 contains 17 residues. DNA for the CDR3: TGTGCCAGCAGCCAAGAGGGGGGGCGCAGTTCTGGAAACACCATATATTTT. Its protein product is CASSQEGGRSSGNTIYF.

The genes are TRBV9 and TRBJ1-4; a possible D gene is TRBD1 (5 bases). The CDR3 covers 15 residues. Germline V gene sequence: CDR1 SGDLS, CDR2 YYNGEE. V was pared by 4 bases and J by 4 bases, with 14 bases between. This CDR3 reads CASSPRQNLNEKLFF. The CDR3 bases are TGTGCCAGCAGCCCAAGACAGAACCTTAATGAAAAACTGTTTTTT.

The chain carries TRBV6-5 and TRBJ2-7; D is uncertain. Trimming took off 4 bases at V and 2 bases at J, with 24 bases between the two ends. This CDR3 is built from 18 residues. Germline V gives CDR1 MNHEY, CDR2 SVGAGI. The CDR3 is CASSSPARSGSSPYEQYV. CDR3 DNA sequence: TGTGCCAGCAGTTCTCCCGCCAGGTCAGGTAGTAGTCCCTACGAGCAGTACGTC.

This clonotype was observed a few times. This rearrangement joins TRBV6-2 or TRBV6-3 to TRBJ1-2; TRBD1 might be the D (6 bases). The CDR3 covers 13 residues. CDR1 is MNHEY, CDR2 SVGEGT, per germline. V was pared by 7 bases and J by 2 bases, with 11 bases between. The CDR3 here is CASTPDRNYGYTF. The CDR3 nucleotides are TGTGCCAGCACACCCGACAGGAACTATGGCTACACCTTC.

CDR3 sequence reads: CASSKGQGATGGYTF. CDR3 nucleotides: TGTGCCAGCAGCAAGGGACAGGGGGCAACCGGTGGCTACACCTTC. The chain is built from TRBV9 and TRBJ1-2, with 12 bases fitting TRBD1. CDR3 length equals 15 residues. The V gene end was trimmed by 4 bases and the J gene end by 7 bases; junction bases not matched to a gene: 8. Germline V lookup: CDR1 SGDLS, CDR2 YYNGEE.

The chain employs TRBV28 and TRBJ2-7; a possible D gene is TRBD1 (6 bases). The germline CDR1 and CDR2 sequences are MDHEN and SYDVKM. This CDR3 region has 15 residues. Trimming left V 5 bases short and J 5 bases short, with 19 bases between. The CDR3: CASSDLQGRSHEQYV. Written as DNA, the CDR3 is TGTGCCAGCAGTGATTTACAGGGCCGAAGCCACGAGCAGTACGTC.

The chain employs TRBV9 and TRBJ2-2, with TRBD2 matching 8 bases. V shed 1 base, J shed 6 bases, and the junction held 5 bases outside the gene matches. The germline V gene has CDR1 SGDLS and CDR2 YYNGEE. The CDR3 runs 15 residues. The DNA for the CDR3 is TGTGCCAGCAGCGTACGGGGGGGCCGGGCCGGGGAGCTGTTTTTT. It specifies CASSVRGGRAGELFF.

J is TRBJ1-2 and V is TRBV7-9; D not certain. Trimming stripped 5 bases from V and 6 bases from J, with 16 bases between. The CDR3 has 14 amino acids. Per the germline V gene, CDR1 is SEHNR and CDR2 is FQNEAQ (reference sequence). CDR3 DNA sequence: TGTGCCAGCAGCAAGAGCCGCGTCGGGGATGGCTACACCTTC. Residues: CASSKSRVGDGYTF.

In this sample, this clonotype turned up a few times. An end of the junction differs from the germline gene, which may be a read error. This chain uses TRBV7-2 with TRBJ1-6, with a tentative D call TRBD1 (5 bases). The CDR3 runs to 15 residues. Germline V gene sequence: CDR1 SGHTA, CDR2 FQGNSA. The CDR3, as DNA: TGTGCCAGCAGCTTAGAGGGCAGGGCAAATTCCCCCCTCCACTTT. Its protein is CASSLEGRANSPLHF.

This CDR3 reads CASSPNLIYGYTF. The CDR3 bases are TGTGCCAGCAGTCCAAACCTAATCTATGGCTACACCTTC. The chain uses TRBV28 and TRBJ1-2; D is undetermined. CDR1 is MDHEN and CDR2 is SYDVKM in the germline V gene. V was shortened by 5 bases and J by 4 bases, with 11 bases between the two germline ends. This CDR3 region has 13 residues.

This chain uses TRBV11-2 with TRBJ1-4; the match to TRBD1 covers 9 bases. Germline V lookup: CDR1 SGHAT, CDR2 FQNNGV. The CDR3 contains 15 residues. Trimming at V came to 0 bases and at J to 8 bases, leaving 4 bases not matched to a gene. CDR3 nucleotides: TGTGCCAGCAGCTTAGATGGGACAGGGAAAGAAAAACTGTTTTTT. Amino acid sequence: CASSLDGTGKEKLFF.

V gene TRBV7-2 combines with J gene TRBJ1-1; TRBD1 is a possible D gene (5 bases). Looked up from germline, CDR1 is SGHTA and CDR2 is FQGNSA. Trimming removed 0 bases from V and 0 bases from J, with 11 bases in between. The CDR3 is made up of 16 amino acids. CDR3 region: CASSLAGPGLNTEAFF. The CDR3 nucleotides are TGTGCCAGCAGCTTAGCGGGTCCGGGGCTGAACACTGAAGCTTTCTTT. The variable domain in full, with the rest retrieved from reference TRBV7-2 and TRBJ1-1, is GAGVSQSPSNKVTEKGKDVELRCDPISGHTALYWYRQSLGQGLEFLIYFQGNSAPDKSGLPSDRFSAERTGGSVSTLTIQRTQQEDSAVYLCASSLAGPGLNTEAFFGQGTRLTVV.

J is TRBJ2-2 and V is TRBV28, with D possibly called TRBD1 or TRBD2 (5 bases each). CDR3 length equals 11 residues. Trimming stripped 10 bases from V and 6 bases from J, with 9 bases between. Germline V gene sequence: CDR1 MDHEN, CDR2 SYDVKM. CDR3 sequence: CATGTPGELFF. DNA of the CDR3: TGTGCCACAGGGACCCCCGGGGAGCTGTTTTTT.

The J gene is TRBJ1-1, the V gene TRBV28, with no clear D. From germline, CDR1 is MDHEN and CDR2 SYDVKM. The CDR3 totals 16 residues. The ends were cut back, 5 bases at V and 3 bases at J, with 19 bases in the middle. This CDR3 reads CASSPTRRRPYTEAFF. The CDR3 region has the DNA TGTGCCAGCAGTCCAACCCGACGGAGACCATACACTGAAGCTTTCTTT.

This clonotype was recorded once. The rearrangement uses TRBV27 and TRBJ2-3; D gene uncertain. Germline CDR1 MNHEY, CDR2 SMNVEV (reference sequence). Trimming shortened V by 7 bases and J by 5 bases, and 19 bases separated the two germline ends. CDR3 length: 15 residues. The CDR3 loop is CASMPGLSFGDTQYF. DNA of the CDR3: TGTGCCAGCATGCCGGGTCTTTCTTTTGGAGATACGCAGTATTTT.

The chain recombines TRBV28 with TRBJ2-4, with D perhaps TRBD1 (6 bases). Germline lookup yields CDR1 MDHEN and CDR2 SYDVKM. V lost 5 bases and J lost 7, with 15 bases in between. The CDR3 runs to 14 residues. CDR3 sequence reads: CASSLGALRNIQYF. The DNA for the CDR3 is TGTGCCAGCAGTCTGGGGGCGCTTAGGAACATTCAGTACTTC.

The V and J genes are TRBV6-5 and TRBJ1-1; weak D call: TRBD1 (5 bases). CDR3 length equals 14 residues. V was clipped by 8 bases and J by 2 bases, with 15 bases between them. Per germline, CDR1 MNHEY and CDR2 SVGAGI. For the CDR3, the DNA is TGTGCCAGCTCCGTCGGCGGGGGTAACACTGAAGCTTTCTTT. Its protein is CASSVGGGNTEAFF.